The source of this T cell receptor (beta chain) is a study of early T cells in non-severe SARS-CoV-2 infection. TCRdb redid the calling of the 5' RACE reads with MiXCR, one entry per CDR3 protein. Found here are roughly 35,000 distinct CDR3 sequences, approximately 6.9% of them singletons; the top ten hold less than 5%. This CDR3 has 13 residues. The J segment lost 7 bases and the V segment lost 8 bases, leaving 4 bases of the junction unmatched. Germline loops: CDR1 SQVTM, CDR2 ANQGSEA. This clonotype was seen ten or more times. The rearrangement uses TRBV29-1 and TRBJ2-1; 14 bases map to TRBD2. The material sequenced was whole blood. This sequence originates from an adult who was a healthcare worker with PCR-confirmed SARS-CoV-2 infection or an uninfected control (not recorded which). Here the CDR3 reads CSSGLAGGNEQFF. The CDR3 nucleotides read TGCAGCTCCGGACTAGCGGGAGGAAATGAGCAGTTCTTC.